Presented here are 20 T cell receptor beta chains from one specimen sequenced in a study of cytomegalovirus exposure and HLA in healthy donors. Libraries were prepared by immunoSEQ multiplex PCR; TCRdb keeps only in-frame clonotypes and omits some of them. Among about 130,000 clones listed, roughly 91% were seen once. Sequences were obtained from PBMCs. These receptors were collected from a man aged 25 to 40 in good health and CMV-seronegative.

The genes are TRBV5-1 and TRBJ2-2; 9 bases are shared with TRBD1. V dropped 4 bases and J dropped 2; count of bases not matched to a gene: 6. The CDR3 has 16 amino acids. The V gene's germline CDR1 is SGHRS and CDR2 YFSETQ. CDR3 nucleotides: TGCGCCAGCAGCCCCGGGACAGGGCTCAACACCGGGGAGCTGTTTTTT. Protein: CASSPGTGLNTGELFF.

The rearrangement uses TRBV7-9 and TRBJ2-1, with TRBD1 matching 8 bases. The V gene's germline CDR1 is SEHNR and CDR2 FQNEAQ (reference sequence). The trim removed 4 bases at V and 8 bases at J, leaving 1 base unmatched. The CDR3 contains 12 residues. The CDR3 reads CASSSDRDEQFF. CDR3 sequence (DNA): TGTGCCAGCAGCTCGGACAGGGATGAGCAGTTCTTC.

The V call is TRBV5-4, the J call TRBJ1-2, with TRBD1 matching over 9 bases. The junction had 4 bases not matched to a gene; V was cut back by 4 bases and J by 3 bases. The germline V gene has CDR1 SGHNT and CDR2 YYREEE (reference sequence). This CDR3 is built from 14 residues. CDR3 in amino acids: CASSPDRGDYGYTF. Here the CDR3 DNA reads TGTGCCAGCAGCCCCGACAGGGGGGACTATGGCTACACCTTC.

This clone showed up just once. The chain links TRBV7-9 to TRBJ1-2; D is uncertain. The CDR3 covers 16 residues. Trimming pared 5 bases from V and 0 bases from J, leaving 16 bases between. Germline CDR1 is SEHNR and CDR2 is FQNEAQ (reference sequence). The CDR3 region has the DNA TGTGCCAGCAGCGCCAGTTCGGGAAGCCCTAACTATGGCTACACCTTC. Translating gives CASSASSGSPNYGYTF.

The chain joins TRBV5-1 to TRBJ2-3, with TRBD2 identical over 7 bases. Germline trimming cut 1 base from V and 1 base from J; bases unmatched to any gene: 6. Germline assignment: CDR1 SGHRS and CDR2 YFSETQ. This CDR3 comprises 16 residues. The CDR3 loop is CASSLSGEGGTDTQYF. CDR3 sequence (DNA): TGCGCCAGCAGCTTGTCGGGGGAGGGTGGCACAGATACGCAGTATTTT. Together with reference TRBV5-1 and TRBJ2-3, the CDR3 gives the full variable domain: KAGVTQTPRYLIKTRGQQVTLSCSPISGHRSVSWYQQTPGQGLQFLFEYFSETQRNKGNFPGRFSGRQFSNSRSEMNVSTLELGDSALYLCASSLSGEGGTDTQYFGPGTRLTVL.

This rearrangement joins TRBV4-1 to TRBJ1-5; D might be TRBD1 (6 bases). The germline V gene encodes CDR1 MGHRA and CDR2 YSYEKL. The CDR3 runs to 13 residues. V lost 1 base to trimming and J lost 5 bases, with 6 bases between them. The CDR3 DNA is TGCGCCAGCAGCCAAGGGGGGCATCAGCCCCAGCATTTT. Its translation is CASSQGGHQPQHF.

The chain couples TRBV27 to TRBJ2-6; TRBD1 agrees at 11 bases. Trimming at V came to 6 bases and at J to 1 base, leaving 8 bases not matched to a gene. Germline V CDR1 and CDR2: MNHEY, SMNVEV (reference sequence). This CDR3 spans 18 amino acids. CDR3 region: CASSRNRDRGSGANVLTF. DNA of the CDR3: TGTGCCAGCAGCCGTAACCGGGACAGGGGGTCTGGGGCCAACGTCCTGACTTTC.

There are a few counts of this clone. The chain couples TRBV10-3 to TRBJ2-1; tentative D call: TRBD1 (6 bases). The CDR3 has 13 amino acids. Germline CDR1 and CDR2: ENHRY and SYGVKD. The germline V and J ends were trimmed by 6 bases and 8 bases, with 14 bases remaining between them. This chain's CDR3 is CAIRTAGVDEQFF. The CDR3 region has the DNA TGTGCCATCAGGACCGCAGGGGTCGATGAGCAGTTCTTC.

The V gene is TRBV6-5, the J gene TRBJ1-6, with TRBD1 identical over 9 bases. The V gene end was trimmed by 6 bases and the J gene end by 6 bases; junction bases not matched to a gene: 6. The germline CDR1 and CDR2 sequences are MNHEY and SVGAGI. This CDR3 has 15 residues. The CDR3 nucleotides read TGTGCCAGCAGATACGACAGGGGGTTTAATTCACCCCTCCACTTT. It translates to CASRYDRGFNSPLHF.

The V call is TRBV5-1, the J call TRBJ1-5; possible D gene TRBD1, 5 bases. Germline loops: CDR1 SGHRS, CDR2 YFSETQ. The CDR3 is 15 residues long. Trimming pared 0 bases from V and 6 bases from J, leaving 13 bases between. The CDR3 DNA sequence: TGCGCCAGCAGCTTGGTTGGCGGGGGGGGTCAGCCCCAGCATTTT. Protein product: CASSLVGGGGQPQHF.

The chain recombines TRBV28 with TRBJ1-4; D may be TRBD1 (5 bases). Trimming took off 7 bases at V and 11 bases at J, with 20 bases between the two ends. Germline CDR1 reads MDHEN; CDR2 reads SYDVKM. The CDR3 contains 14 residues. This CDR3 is CASKLRSAGEKLFF. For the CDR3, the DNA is TGTGCCAGCAAATTGAGGTCAGCGGGGGAGAAACTGTTTTTT.

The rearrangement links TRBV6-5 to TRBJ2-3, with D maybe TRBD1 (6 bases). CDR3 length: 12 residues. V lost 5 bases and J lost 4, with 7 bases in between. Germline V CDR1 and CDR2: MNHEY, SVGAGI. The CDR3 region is CASSHRADTQYF. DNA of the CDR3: TGTGCCAGCAGTCACAGGGCAGATACGCAGTATTTT.

The CDR3 here is CASSLDYNQPQHF. The CDR3 DNA reads as TGTGCCAGCTCCCTCGACTACAATCAGCCCCAGCATTTT. V and J are TRBV18 and TRBJ1-5; D is undetermined. This CDR3 has 13 amino acids. Germline V gives CDR1 KGHSH, CDR2 LQKENI. The ends were cut back, 6 bases at V and 3 bases at J, with 9 bases in the middle.

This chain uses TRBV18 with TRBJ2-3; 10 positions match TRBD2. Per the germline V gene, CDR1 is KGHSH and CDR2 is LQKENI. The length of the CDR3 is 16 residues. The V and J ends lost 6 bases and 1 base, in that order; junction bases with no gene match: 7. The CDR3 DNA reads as TGTGCCAGCTCGCGGGCGAGCGGGGGGGGCACAGATACGCAGTATTTT. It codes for CASSRASGGGTDTQYF.

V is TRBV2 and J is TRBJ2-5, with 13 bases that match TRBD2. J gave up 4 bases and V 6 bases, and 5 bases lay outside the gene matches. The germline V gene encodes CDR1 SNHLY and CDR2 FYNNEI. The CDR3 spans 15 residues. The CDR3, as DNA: TGTGCCAGCAGCGTTACTAGCGGGGGGGGAGAGACCCAGTACTTC. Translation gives CASSVTSGGGETQYF.

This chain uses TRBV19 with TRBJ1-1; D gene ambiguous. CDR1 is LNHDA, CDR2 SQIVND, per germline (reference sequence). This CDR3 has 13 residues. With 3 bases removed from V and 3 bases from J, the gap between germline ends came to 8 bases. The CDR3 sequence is CASSMGSYTEAFF. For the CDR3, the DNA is TGTGCCAGTAGTATGGGCAGCTACACTGAAGCTTTCTTT.

The CDR3 bases are TGTGCCAGCAGTACTTTTCCGGCGGGGGGGCGAGAGACCCAGTACTTC. This encodes CASSTFPAGGRETQYF. The V and J genes are TRBV6-6 and TRBJ2-5; 9 bases are shared with TRBD2. Per germline, CDR1 MNHNY and CDR2 SVGAGI (reference sequence). The CDR3 spans 16 residues. V gave up 5 bases and J gave up 4 bases; unmatched junction bases: 11.

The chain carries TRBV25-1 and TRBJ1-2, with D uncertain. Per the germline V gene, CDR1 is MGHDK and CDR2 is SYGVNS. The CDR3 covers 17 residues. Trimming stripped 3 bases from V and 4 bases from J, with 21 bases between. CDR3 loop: CASSDPLLAGGIYGYTF. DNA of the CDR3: TGTGCCAGCAGTGATCCCCTATTGGCAGGTGGAATCTATGGCTACACCTTC.

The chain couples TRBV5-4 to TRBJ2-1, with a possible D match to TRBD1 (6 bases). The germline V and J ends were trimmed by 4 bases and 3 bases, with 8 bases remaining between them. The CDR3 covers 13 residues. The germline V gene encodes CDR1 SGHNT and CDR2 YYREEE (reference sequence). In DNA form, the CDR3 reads TGTGCCAGCAGCGGACAGTACTACAATGAGCAGTTCTTC. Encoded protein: CASSGQYYNEQFF.

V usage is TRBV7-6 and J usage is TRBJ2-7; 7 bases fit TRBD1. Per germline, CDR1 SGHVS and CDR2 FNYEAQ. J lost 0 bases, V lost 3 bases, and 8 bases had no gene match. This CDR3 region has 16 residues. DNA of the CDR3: TGTGCCAGCAGCTTTCGGACAGGCGTGAGCTCCTACGAGCAGTACTTC. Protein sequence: CASSFRTGVSSYEQYF.